The next 3 T cell receptor beta chains were all read from a single sample in a study of cytotoxic CD8 clonotypes in ibrutinib-treated CLL. Assay used: immunoSEQ multiplex PCR; TCRdb lists only in-frame clones, some missing. The sample carries hundreds of thousands of clones, roughly 67% recorded once. The specimen was PBMCs, collected after 36 months of ibrutinib treatment. Receptors originate from a human donor with chronic lymphocytic leukemia.

The chain couples TRBV6-1 to TRBJ2-7, with D possibly matching TRBD1 (6 bases). Trimming left V 8 bases short and J 3 bases short, with 14 bases between. CDR1 MNHNS and CDR2 SASEGT come from the germline V gene. The CDR3 runs 13 residues. CDR3 sequence (DNA): TGTGCCAGCTACAGGGATCTTGGCTACGAGCAGTACTTC. Residues: CASYRDLGYEQYF.

This sequence joins TRBV5-1 and TRBJ2-1; D is perhaps TRBD2 (6 bases). The germline CDR1 and CDR2 sequences are SGHRS and YFSETQ. The CDR3 contains 15 residues. Trimming left V 3 bases short and J 8 bases short, with 18 bases between. DNA of the CDR3: TGCGCCAGCAGCTCCGGGACTTCCCTCTGGGATGAGCAGTTCTTC. This encodes CASSSGTSLWDEQFF.

This clone was seen a handful of times. V and J are TRBV9 and TRBJ1-2; unclear D gene. The length of the CDR3 is 16 residues. Germline-derived CDR1 and CDR2 are SGDLS and YYNGEE. V dropped 3 bases and J dropped 1 base, with 16 bases sitting between them. CDR3: CASSALDPFLNYGYTF. The CDR3 nucleotides are TGTGCCAGCAGCGCCTTAGACCCCTTCCTTAACTATGGCTACACCTTC.